What follows is one TCR beta chain and its context. This entry belongs to a study of CD8+ T cells in alopecia areata. Study-wide background: Twice a day, 5 to 10 mg of oral tofacitinib was administered to treated patients.

Treatment meaning: oral pan-JAK inhibitor, 5-10 mg twice daily. Researchers took lesional scalp punch biopsies and peripheral blood from people who were alopecia areata patients. Once RNA had been extracted, it was reverse transcribed into cDNA to act as the sequencing template. Method: immunoSEQ multiplex PCR; TCRdb's copy keeps in-frame clones and lacks some. Found here are 150,000 to 200,000 clones, under 80% of them singletons; the top ten hold 1.3%. V lost 1 base and J 3 bases, leaving 12 bases between the germline ends. There are 14 residues in the CDR3. From germline, CDR1 is SQVTM and CDR2 ANQGSEA.

The input for sequencing was CD4+ T cells sorted from blood, taken at approximately week 49, from a patient treated with tofacitinib. This TCR was sampled from a human donor with alopecia areata. J is TRBJ1-1 and V is TRBV29-1; possible D gene TRBD1, 6 bases. The CDR3 nucleotides read TGCAGCGTTGAAGCGCGACAGGCTGACACTGAAGCTTTCTTT. Translation: CSVEARQADTEAFF.